These 30 T cell receptor beta chains were sequenced from one sample in a study of OX40 agonist ivuxolimab in advanced cancers. TCRdb keeps only in-frame clones here, not all; method: immunoSEQ multiplex PCR. Of about 60,000 clones listed, 86% were seen once; the top ten hold approximately 4%. Material: CD4+ or CD8+ T cells sorted from blood, obtained in a trial of the OX40 agonist ivuxolimab. The receptors were sampled from an adult with an advanced solid tumor such as melanoma, head and neck, liver or kidney cancer.

CDR3: CASSVASQSYTDTQYF. The CDR3 coding sequence is TGTGCCAGCAGCGTAGCTAGCCAGAGTTACACAGATACGCAGTATTTT. V gene TRBV9 combines with J gene TRBJ2-3; D might be TRBD2 (5 bases). Germline V gene sequence: CDR1 SGDLS, CDR2 YYNGEE. Trimming removed 0 bases at V and 2 bases at J, with 13 bases between. The CDR3 has 16 amino acids.

V gene TRBV7-6 combines with J gene TRBJ1-6; a possible D gene is TRBD1 (6 bases). Per the germline V gene, CDR1 is SGHVS and CDR2 is FNYEAQ. Between the trimmed V and J ends, which lost 5 bases and 5 bases, there was a span of 19 bases. CDR3 length: 17 residues. Here the CDR3 DNA reads TGTGCCAGCAGCCCCGTCCCGGACAGAAATAATAATTCACCCCTCCACTTT. Its protein product is CASSPVPDRNNNSPLHF. The full variable domain, completed using reference TRBV7-6 and TRBJ1-6, is GAGVSQSPRYKVTKRGQDVALRCDPISGHVSLYWYRQALGQGPEFLTYFNYEAQQDKSGLPNDRFSAERPEGSISTLTIQRTEQRDSAMYRCASSPVPDRNNNSPLHFGNGTRLTVT.

CDR3: CASSQGGSGGRQETQYF. In nucleotides, the CDR3 is TGTGCCAGCAGCCAGGGAGGTAGCGGGGGGCGACAAGAGACCCAGTACTTC. This chain uses TRBV7-9 with TRBJ2-5; 10 nucleotides agree with TRBD2. The CDR3 has 17 amino acids. Germline CDR1 is SEHNR and CDR2 is FQNEAQ (reference sequence). J lost 2 bases, V lost 5 bases, and 11 bases had no gene match.

This clone was seen once. The J gene is TRBJ2-3, the V gene TRBV12-5; tentatively, D is TRBD1 (6 bases). CDR3 size: 15 residues. The V gene's germline CDR1 is LGHNT and CDR2 FRNRAP. V lost 7 bases and J 0 bases, leaving 14 bases between the germline ends. CDR3 region: CASAVQGHSTDTQYF. Written as DNA, the CDR3 is TGTGCTAGTGCAGTACAGGGACATAGCACAGATACGCAGTATTTT.

The chain recombines TRBV5-6 with TRBJ1-2; weak D call: TRBD1 (6 bases). Germline V lookup: CDR1 SGHDT, CDR2 YYEEEE. Trimming took off 8 bases at V and 5 bases at J, with 19 bases between the two ends. The CDR3 loop spans 14 amino acids. CDR3 sequence: CASSLRGANYGYTF. The CDR3 region has the DNA TGTGCCAGTAGTCTTAGGGGGGCGAATTATGGCTACACCTTC.

A few counts support this clone. V is TRBV2 and J is TRBJ2-3; D uncertain. The CDR3 has 13 residues. Germline CDR1 and CDR2: SNHLY and FYNNEI. Trimming shortened V by 11 bases and J by 5 bases, and 17 bases separated the two germline ends. The CDR3 DNA follows: TGTGCCGGAGCCATCTGGGAAGGAGATACGCAGTATTTT. Amino acid sequence: CAGAIWEGDTQYF.

V is TRBV5-6 and J is TRBJ2-7; D not certain. The CDR3 has 14 residues. V shed 6 bases and J shed 0 bases, with 13 bases lying between them. Germline CDR1 SGHDT, CDR2 YYEEEE. CDR3 protein: CASMSTSRSYEQYF. In DNA, the CDR3 is TGTGCCAGCATGTCGACATCTCGCTCCTACGAGCAGTACTTC.

The chain carries TRBV19 and TRBJ1-6; D gene ambiguous. In germline, CDR1 is LNHDA, CDR2 SQIVND (reference sequence). Between the trimmed V and J ends, which lost 3 bases and 5 bases, there was a span of 5 bases. The CDR3 consists of 13 residues. Here the CDR3 reads CASSIENNSPLHF. CDR3 nucleotides: TGTGCCAGTAGTATCGAGAATAATTCACCCCTCCACTTT.

This chain joins TRBV4-1 and TRBJ2-6; possible D gene TRBD2, 6 bases. Trimming left V 4 bases short and J 1 base short, with 14 bases between. The CDR3 has 17 amino acids. Germline values: CDR1 MGHRA, CDR2 YSYEKL. CDR3: CASSRVLLASGANVLTF. As DNA, the CDR3 is TGCGCCAGCAGCCGTGTACTACTAGCTTCTGGGGCCAACGTCCTGACTTTC.

This chain links TRBV19 with TRBJ1-5; D not resolved. Per germline, CDR1 LNHDA and CDR2 SQIVND (reference sequence). The CDR3 is made up of 15 amino acids. Trimming stripped 1 base from V and 0 bases from J, with 7 bases between. In DNA form, the CDR3 reads TGTGCCAGTAGTATAGGGCAGTCTAGCAATCAGCCCCAGCATTTT. Its protein product is CASSIGQSSNQPQHF.

This chain joins TRBV18 and TRBJ1-1, with 9 bases aligning to TRBD1. The CDR3 has 14 amino acids. V lost 6 bases to trimming and J lost 5 bases; unmatched junction nucleotides: 7. Germline CDR1 reads KGHSH; CDR2 reads LQKENI. As DNA, the CDR3 is TGTGCCAGCTCGGTGGACAGGGGCGAAACTGAAGCTTTCTTT. Its protein is CASSVDRGETEAFF. Together with reference TRBV18 and TRBJ1-1, the CDR3 gives the full variable domain: NAGVMQNPRHLVRRRGQEARLRCSPMKGHSHVYWYRQLPEEGLKFMVYLQKENIIDESGMPKERFSAEFPKEGPSILRIQQVVRGDSAAYFCASSVDRGETEAFFGQGTRLTVV.

The V and J genes are TRBV7-3 and TRBJ1-3; D is unresolved. V lost 2 bases and J 2 bases, leaving 7 bases between the germline ends. The germline CDR1 and CDR2 sequences are SGHTA and FQGTGA. The CDR3 sequence is 14 residues long. The CDR3 nucleotides are TGTGCCAGCAGCTTAGGTCACACTGGAAACACCATATATTTT. It is translated as CASSLGHTGNTIYF.

V is TRBV28 and J is TRBJ2-2, with D perhaps matching TRBD2 (6 bases). V lost 7 bases and J lost 8, with 20 bases in between. In germline, CDR1 is MDHEN, CDR2 SYDVKM. The CDR3 has 15 residues. CDR3 nucleotide sequence: TGTGCCAGCATCAGCCCAGGCGGGGCCCCTGGGGAGCTGTTTTTT. Its protein is CASISPGGAPGELFF. The full variable domain, rest sourced from reference TRBV28 and TRBJ2-2, is DVKVTQSSRYLVKRTGEKVFLECVQDMDHENMFWYRQDPGLGLRLIYFSYDVKMKEKGDIPEGYSVSREKKERFSLILESASTNQTSMYLCASISPGGAPGELFFGEGSRLTVL.

For the CDR3, the DNA is TGCGCCAGCAGCCGGGGGACAGGGGGCTCTGGGGCCAACGTCCTGACTTTC. Translated: CASSRGTGGSGANVLTF. The genes are TRBV4-3 and TRBJ2-6; 11 nucleotides align to TRBD1. The ends lost 4 bases at V and 0 bases at J; junction bases unmatched: 2. The CDR3 covers 17 residues. Germline-derived CDR1 and CDR2 are LGHNA and YSLEER.

The genes are TRBV6-5 and TRBJ1-2; D unclear. Trimming shortened V by 0 bases and J by 5 bases, and 10 bases separated the two germline ends. CDR1 is MNHEY and CDR2 is SVGAGI in the germline V gene. This CDR3 comprises 14 residues. The CDR3 bases are TGTGCCAGCAGTTACTCAATTGGAGGGTATGGCTACACCTTC. Its protein product is CASSYSIGGYGYTF.

The chain employs TRBV30 and TRBJ1-4; 7 nucleotides match TRBD1. Germline V gene sequence: CDR1 GTSNPN, CDR2 SVGIG (reference sequence). The CDR3 is made up of 16 amino acids. Trimming at V came to 6 bases and at J to 5 bases, leaving 15 bases not matched to a gene. This CDR3 reads CACNSGSAGGNEKLFF. The CDR3 DNA is TGTGCCTGCAATTCAGGGTCGGCAGGGGGGAATGAAAAACTGTTTTTT.

This clone has a single count. J is TRBJ2-5 and V is TRBV29-1, with unresolved D. Trimming shortened V by 4 bases and J by 1 base, and 7 bases separated the two germline ends. CDR3 length equals 12 residues. The germline V gene encodes CDR1 SQVTM and CDR2 ANQGSEA. The CDR3 spells CSVAPGQETQYF. The CDR3 DNA follows: TGCAGCGTTGCGCCGGGCCAAGAGACCCAGTACTTC.

The genes are TRBV29-1 and TRBJ1-3; D gene ambiguous. CDR3 length: 13 amino acids. In germline, CDR1 is SQVTM, CDR2 ANQGSEA. The V end lost 7 bases, the J end lost 2 bases, and 12 bases lay between the germline ends. CDR3 nucleotide sequence: TGCAGCGCCGGATCGGGCGCTGGAAACACCATATATTTT. Residues: CSAGSGAGNTIYF.

CDR3 sequence reads: CASSFTGRTEAFF. In DNA form, the CDR3 reads TGTGCCAGCAGCTTTACAGGGAGGACTGAAGCTTTCTTT. The V and J genes are TRBV7-2 and TRBJ1-1; D may be TRBD1 (6 bases). The CDR3 consists of 13 residues. Trimming removed 3 bases from V and 5 bases from J, with 10 bases in between. Germline CDR1 reads SGHTA; CDR2 reads FQGNSA.

The J gene is TRBJ1-5, the V gene TRBV10-3; a possible D gene is TRBD1 (5 bases). The ends were cut back, 6 bases at V and 4 bases at J, with 16 bases in the middle. The CDR3 is made up of 15 amino acids. Germline V gene sequence: CDR1 ENHRY, CDR2 SYGVKD. The CDR3 nucleotides read TGTGCCATCAGCGTTGGGGGACTGGCGAATCAGCCCCAGCATTTT. Translation gives CAISVGGLANQPQHF.

The genes are TRBV7-9 and TRBJ1-5; 7 bases line up with TRBD1. The V gene's germline CDR1 is SEHNR and CDR2 FQNEAQ (reference sequence). Germline trimming cut 7 bases from V and 2 bases from J; bases unmatched to any gene: 5. The CDR3 sequence is 14 residues long. The CDR3 region has the DNA TGTGCCAGCACCCCAGGGGGAGGCAATCAGCCCCAGCATTTT. This encodes CASTPGGGNQPQHF. Full variable domain (remainder filled in from reference TRBV7-9 and TRBJ1-5): DTGVSQNPRHKITKRGQNVTFRCDPISEHNRLYWYRQTLGQGPEFLTYFQNEAQLEKSRLLSDRFSAERPKGSFSTLEIQRTEQGDSAMYLCASTPGGGNQPQHFGDGTRLSIL.

The CDR3: CASSLGWSTDTQYF. In DNA, the CDR3 is TGCGCCAGCAGCTTGGGTTGGAGCACAGATACGCAGTATTTT. The chain combines TRBV5-1 with TRBJ2-3; D is unclear. With 0 bases removed from V and 0 bases from J, the gap between germline ends came to 5 bases. The CDR3 runs 14 residues. The germline V gene has CDR1 SGHRS and CDR2 YFSETQ.

The genes are TRBV5-6 and TRBJ2-3; 9 bases match TRBD1. CDR3 size: 14 residues. Germline V gene data show CDR1 as SGHDT and CDR2 as YYEEEE. Trimming at V came to 5 bases and at J to 3 bases, leaving 4 bases not matched to a gene. CDR3 DNA: TGTGCCAGCAGTTTCGACAGGGGGACAGATACGCAGTATTTT. The encoded protein is CASSFDRGTDTQYF.

This sequence joins TRBV7-2 and TRBJ2-2; 8 bases fit TRBD1. The V gene's germline CDR1 is SGHTA and CDR2 FQGNSA. This CDR3 contains 16 residues. Trimming cost V 5 bases and J 7 bases; bases outside gene matches: 12. In DNA, the CDR3 is TGTGCCAGCAGCCCGCTACAGGGGGGCTTCGGCGGGGAGCTGTTTTTT. It specifies CASSPLQGGFGGELFF.

The chain has TRBV5-1 and TRBJ1-3, with D hard to call. The CDR3 has 15 residues. Germline-derived CDR1 and CDR2 are SGHRS and YFSETQ. V was pared by 3 bases and J by 0 bases, with 10 bases between. CDR3 nucleotides: TGCGCCAGCAGCTACGACGGCAGCTCTGGAAACACCATATATTTT. Its protein is CASSYDGSSGNTIYF.

The rearrangement joins TRBV18 to TRBJ1-1; 7 bases align to TRBD1. This CDR3 comprises 12 residues. Germline lookup yields CDR1 KGHSH and CDR2 LQKENI. Trimming cost V 2 bases and J 8 bases; bases outside gene matches: 2. CDR3 protein: CASSPDRAEAFF. CDR3 nucleotides: TGTGCCAGCTCACCAGACAGGGCAGAAGCTTTCTTT.

V gene TRBV18 combines with J gene TRBJ1-1; D is unresolved. Looked up from germline, CDR1 is KGHSH and CDR2 is LQKENI. There are 13 residues in the CDR3. V dropped 2 bases and J dropped 0 bases, with 4 bases sitting between them. The CDR3 DNA reads as TGTGCCAGCTCACCAGCCCTGAACACTGAAGCTTTCTTT. This gives the protein CASSPALNTEAFF.

The gene calls are TRBV7-2 and TRBJ1-6; 11 bases match TRBD1. CDR1 and CDR2 (germline): SGHTA, FQGNSA. This CDR3 spans 15 amino acids. The ends lost 2 bases at V and 9 bases at J; junction bases unmatched: 3. The CDR3 nucleotides are TGTGCCAGCAGCTTATACGGACAGGGGGCTTCACCCCTCCACTTT. Residues: CASSLYGQGASPLHF.

The rearrangement links TRBV5-1 to TRBJ2-1; the D call may be TRBD1 or TRBD2 (5 bases each). Germline V gene lookup returns CDR1 SGHRS and CDR2 YFSETQ. Trimming took 0 bases from V and 5 from J, leaving 12 bases between them. The CDR3 loop spans 15 amino acids. CDR3 sequence reads: CASSLAGTSNNEQFF. The CDR3 nucleotides are TGCGCCAGCAGCTTGGCCGGGACCTCGAACAATGAGCAGTTCTTC.

The rearrangement links TRBV7-9 to TRBJ1-1; D gene unclear. CDR1 is SEHNR, CDR2 FQNEAQ, per germline (reference sequence). The CDR3 length is 14 residues. With 1 base removed from V and 4 bases from J, the gap between germline ends came to 10 bases. This chain's CDR3 is CASSLDGPATEAFF. The CDR3 DNA is TGTGCCAGCAGCTTAGACGGGCCCGCCACTGAAGCTTTCTTT.